This entry describes one T cell receptor (beta chain). What it binds is not known. This specimen belongs to a study of monozygotic twins with inflammatory bowel disease. Study outcomes and limitations: On the inverse Simpson index, IBD patients scored lower for TCRbeta diversity than healthy co-twins.

The CDR3 runs to 16 residues. Germline CDR1 is LGHNA and CDR2 is YNFKEQ. Each donor had more than 2 ml of blood drawn. TCRdb re-called the 5' RACE reads and shows each CDR3 protein once, DNA omitted. The sample includes roughly 160,000 distinct CDR3 sequences. This receptor was obtained from a human donor with ulcerative colitis or Crohn's disease, or a healthy co-twin of an affected twin (not recorded which). The chain joins TRBV4-2 to TRBJ1-5; TCRdb calls TRBD1, which cannot be checked without DNA. The sample consisted of blood. The chain's CDR3 is CASSQVGDHSNQPQHF.